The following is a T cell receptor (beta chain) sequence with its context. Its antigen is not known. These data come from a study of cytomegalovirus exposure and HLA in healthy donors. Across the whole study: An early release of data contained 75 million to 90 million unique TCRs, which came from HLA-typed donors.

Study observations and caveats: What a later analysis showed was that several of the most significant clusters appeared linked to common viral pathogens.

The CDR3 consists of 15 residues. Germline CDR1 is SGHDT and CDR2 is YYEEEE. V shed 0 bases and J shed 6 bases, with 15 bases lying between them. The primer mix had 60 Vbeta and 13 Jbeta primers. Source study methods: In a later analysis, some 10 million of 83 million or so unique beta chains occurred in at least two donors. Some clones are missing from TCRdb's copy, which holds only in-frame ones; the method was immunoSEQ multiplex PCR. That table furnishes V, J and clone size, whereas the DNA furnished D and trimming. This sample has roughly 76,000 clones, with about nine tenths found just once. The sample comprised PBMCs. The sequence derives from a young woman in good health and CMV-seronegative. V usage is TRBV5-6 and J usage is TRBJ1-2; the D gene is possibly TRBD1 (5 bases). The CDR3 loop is CASSLVGGAADGYTF. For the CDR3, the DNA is TGTGCCAGCAGCTTGGTAGGTGGGGCTGCGGATGGCTACACCTTC.